Each of the 11 T cell receptor beta chains below was sequenced from the same sample in a study of cytomegalovirus exposure and HLA in healthy donors. Primers for the PCR totalled 60 Vbeta and 13 Jbeta. Profiling relied on immunoSEQ multiplex PCR, and the TCRdb table lists in-frame clones only, not all of them. This sample yields 200,000 or so clones, of which 81% are seen a single time; over 3.5% belongs to the top ten. The sequenced sample was PBMCs. These receptors came from a man in his fifties in good health and CMV-seronegative.

Of note for this clone: In the same sample, other DNA sequences code for this CDR3. This chain connects TRBV6-5 to TRBJ2-5; no reliable D call. This CDR3 comprises 13 residues. Trimming stripped 2 bases from V and 3 bases from J, with 7 bases between. Germline V gene lookup returns CDR1 MNHEY and CDR2 SVGAGI. The CDR3 loop reads CASSYGLKETQYF. In nucleotides, the CDR3 is TGTGCCAGCAGTTACGGCTTAAAAGAGACCCAGTACTTC.

This clone was found a few times. The chain joins TRBV5-1 to TRBJ2-3, with 13 positions matching TRBD2. V was clipped by 3 bases and J by 6 bases; unmatched bases: 7. Germline CDR1 reads SGHRS; CDR2 reads YFSETQ. This CDR3 is 16 amino acids long. CDR3 in DNA: TGCGCCAGCAGCTGGAGGACTAGCGGGGGTGGGGATACGCAGTATTTT. Translation gives CASSWRTSGGGDTQYF. The full variable domain, completed using reference TRBV5-1 and TRBJ2-3, is KAGVTQTPRYLIKTRGQQVTLSCSPISGHRSVSWYQQTPGQGLQFLFEYFSETQRNKGNFPGRFSGRQFSNSRSEMNVSTLELGDSALYLCASSWRTSGGGDTQYFGPGTRLTVL.

The chain employs TRBV7-2 and TRBJ2-7, with 9 bases that match TRBD2. The germline CDR1 and CDR2 sequences are SGHTA and FQGNSA. Losses at the gene ends were 2 bases for V and 9 bases for J; bases not matched to a gene: 8. This CDR3 spans 14 amino acids. The CDR3 loop is CASSLSGGGAWQYF. DNA of the CDR3: TGTGCCAGCAGCTTATCCGGCGGGGGGGCTTGGCAGTACTTC.

J is TRBJ2-1 and V is TRBV7-9, with TRBD2 matching over 9 bases. J was trimmed by 7 bases and V by 1 base; bases with no gene match: 5. Germline-derived CDR1 and CDR2 are SEHNR and FQNEAQ (reference sequence). CDR3 length: 15 residues. This CDR3 is CASSLGGGAMNEQFF. CDR3 coding DNA: TGTGCCAGCAGCTTAGGCGGGGGGGCAATGAATGAGCAGTTCTTC.

The chain combines TRBV6-1 with TRBJ1-2; 7 bases align to TRBD1. The CDR3 runs to 14 residues. The junction had 7 bases not matched to a gene; V was cut back by 8 bases and J by 1 base. Germline CDR1 is MNHNS and CDR2 is SASEGT. CDR3 loop: CASAWDSRNYGYTF. The DNA of the CDR3 is TGTGCCAGCGCCTGGGACAGCCGTAACTATGGCTACACCTTC.

The genes are TRBV18 and TRBJ2-7, with D possibly TRBD2 on 6 matching bases. V lost 6 bases, J lost 2 bases, and 26 bases lay in between. Per the germline V gene, CDR1 is KGHSH and CDR2 is LQKENI. The CDR3 spans 18 residues. In DNA, the CDR3 is TGTGCCAGCTCGGTGAGGGAACGTCCACGGGACTTAACCTACGAGCAGTACTTC. Its protein product is CASSVRERPRDLTYEQYF.

The V gene is TRBV6-1, the J gene TRBJ1-2, with D uncertain. The length of the CDR3 is 11 residues. Germline V gene lookup returns CDR1 MNHNS and CDR2 SASEGT. Deletions cut 7 bases from V and 5 bases from J, with 8 bases between. This chain's CDR3 is CASIDGYGYTF. The CDR3 DNA reads as TGTGCCAGCATAGACGGGTATGGCTACACCTTC.

The CDR3 here is CASSSGTGGDTIYF. The CDR3 nucleotides are TGCGCCAGCAGCTCCGGGACAGGGGGAGACACCATATATTTT. The chain carries TRBV5-1 and TRBJ1-3, with 11 bases that match TRBD1. The germline V gene encodes CDR1 SGHRS and CDR2 YFSETQ. V lost 3 bases, J lost 8 bases, and 4 bases stayed unmatched. The CDR3 sequence is 14 residues long.

The chain links TRBV7-8 to TRBJ2-1; D possibly corresponds to TRBD1 (6 bases). V shed 1 base and J shed 6 bases, with 13 bases lying between them. The CDR3 extends over 15 amino acids. Germline V lookup: CDR1 SGHVS, CDR2 FQNEAQ. This CDR3 reads CASSLGGGGLNEQFF. The CDR3 DNA sequence: TGTGCCAGCAGCTTAGGAGGGGGTGGGCTCAATGAGCAGTTCTTC.

This clone has only one observation. This chain links TRBV15 with TRBJ1-5, with TRBD1 identical over 10 bases. Unmatched junction bases numbered 12, after V lost 4 bases and J lost 0 bases. Germline V lookup: CDR1 LNHNV, CDR2 YYDKDF (reference sequence). CDR3 length equals 19 residues. CDR3 loop: CATSTTGTGALGSNQPQHF. DNA of the CDR3: TGTGCCACCAGCACTACCGGGACAGGGGCCCTGGGTAGCAATCAGCCCCAGCATTTT.

For the CDR3, the DNA is TGTGCCAGCAGCCTTCGGCGGGGGTCCTACAATGAGCAGTTCTTC. The encoded protein is CASSLRRGSYNEQFF. The chain joins TRBV14 to TRBJ2-1; 7 bases match TRBD2. Trimming cost V 4 bases and J 1 base; bases outside gene matches: 4. CDR3 length: 15 residues. From germline, CDR1 is SGHDN and CDR2 FVKESK.